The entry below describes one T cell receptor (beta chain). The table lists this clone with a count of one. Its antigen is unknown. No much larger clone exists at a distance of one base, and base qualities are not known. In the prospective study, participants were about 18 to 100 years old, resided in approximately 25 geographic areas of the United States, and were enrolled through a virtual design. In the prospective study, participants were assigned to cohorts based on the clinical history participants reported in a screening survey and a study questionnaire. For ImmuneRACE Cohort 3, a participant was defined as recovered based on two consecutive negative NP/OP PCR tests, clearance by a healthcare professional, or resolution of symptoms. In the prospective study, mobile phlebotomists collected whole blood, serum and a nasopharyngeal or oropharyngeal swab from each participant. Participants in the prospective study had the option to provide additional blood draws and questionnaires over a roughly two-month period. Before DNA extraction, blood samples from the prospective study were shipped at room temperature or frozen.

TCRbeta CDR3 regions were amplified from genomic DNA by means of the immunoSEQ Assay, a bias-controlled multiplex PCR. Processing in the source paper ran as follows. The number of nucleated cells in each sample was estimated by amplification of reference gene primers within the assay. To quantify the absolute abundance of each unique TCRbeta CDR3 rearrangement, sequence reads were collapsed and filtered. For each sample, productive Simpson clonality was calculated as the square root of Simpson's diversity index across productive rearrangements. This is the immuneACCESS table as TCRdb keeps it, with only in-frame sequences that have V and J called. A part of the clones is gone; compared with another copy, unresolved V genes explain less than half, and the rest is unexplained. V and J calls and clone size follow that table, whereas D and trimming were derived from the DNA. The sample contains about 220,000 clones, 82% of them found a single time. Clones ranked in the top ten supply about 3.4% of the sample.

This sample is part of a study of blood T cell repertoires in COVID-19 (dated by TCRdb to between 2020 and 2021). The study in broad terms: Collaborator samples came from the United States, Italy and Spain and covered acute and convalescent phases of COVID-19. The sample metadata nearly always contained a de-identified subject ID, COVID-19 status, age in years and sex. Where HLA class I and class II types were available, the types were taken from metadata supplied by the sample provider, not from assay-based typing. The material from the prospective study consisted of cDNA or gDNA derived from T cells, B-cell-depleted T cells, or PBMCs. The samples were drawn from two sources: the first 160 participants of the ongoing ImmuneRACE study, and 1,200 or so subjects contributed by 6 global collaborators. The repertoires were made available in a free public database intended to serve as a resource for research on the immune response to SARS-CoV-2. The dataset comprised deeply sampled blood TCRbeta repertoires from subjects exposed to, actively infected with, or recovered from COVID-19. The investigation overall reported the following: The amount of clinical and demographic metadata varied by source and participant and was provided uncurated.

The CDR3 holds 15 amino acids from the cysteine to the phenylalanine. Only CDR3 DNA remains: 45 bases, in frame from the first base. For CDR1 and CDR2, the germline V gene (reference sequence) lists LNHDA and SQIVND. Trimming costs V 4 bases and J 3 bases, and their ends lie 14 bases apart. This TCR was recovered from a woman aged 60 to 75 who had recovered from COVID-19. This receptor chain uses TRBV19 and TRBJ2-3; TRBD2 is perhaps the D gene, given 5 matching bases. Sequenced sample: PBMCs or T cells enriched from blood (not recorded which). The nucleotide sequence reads TGTGCCAGTAGTAATCAGGCGGGCCTAACAGATACGCAGTATTTT. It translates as CASSNQAGLTDTQYF.